The 10 T cell receptor beta chains reported below all come from one sample, sequenced in a study of identical twins. TCRdb reprocessed the 5' RACE reads via MiXCR and lists one record per CDR3 protein. The sample consists of about 690,000 distinct CDR3 sequences, 5.5% to 7.5% of them appearing once. The sequenced sample was naive T cells sorted from blood. These receptors were obtained from a man younger than 30 in good health.

This clonotype showed up many times. The genes are TRBV12-3 or TRBV12-4 and TRBJ1-5; D is possibly TRBD1 (5 bases). V dropped 0 bases and J dropped 2 bases, with 11 bases sitting between them. The CDR3 has 16 residues. The CDR3 sequence: CASSLAGPGGNQPQHF. The CDR3 DNA follows: TGTGCCAGCAGTTTAGCAGGGCCGGGGGGCAATCAGCCCCAGCATTTT.

This clonotype was recorded many times. The chain recombines TRBV7-8 with TRBJ2-3, with TRBD1 identical over 9 bases. V was pared by 5 bases and J by 4 bases, with 13 bases of the junction left unmatched. CDR1 SGHVS and CDR2 FQNEAQ come from the germline V gene. The length of the CDR3 is 17 residues. The CDR3 spells CASSPSRDRVVPDTQYF. CDR3 DNA: TGTGCCAGCAGCCCCTCCCGGGACAGGGTCGTCCCAGATACGCAGTATTTT.

This clonotype occurred a few times. The V gene is TRBV12-5, the J gene TRBJ2-1; TRBD1 is a possible D gene (5 bases). In germline, CDR1 is LGHNT, CDR2 FRNRAP. V was cut by 0 bases and J by 3 bases, with 12 bases left in between. The length of the CDR3 is 16 residues. CDR3 nucleotide sequence: TGTGCTAGTGGTTTGGTACAGGCTCCCCTCTACAATGAGCAGTTCTTC. It translates to CASGLVQAPLYNEQFF.

This clonotype showed up many times. The V and J genes are TRBV7-8 and TRBJ2-7, with a tentative D call TRBD1 (6 bases). The CDR3 covers 18 residues. Germline V gives CDR1 SGHVS, CDR2 FQNEAQ. Between the trimmed V and J ends, which lost 5 bases and 2 bases, there was a span of 25 bases. Here the CDR3 DNA reads TGTGCCAGCAGCCATACCATACCCGTCGACAGGATTCCCTACGAGCAGTACTTC. Protein sequence: CASSHTIPVDRIPYEQYF.

This clonotype was detected only a few times. V and J are TRBV20-1 and TRBJ2-7; 13 nucleotides line up with TRBD2. The germline gives CDR1 DFQATT, CDR2 SNEGSKA (reference sequence). J was trimmed by 0 bases and V by 4 bases; bases with no gene match: 9. This CDR3 contains 17 residues. CDR3 nucleotide sequence: TGCAGTGCTATAGCGCCGGGACTAGCGGGACCCTCCTACGAGCAGTACTTC. Amino acids: CSAIAPGLAGPSYEQYF.

This clonotype was detected only a few times. The chain is built from TRBV6-5 and TRBJ1-5; 8 bases map to TRBD1. Germline loops: CDR1 MNHEY, CDR2 SVGAGI. V lost 2 bases and J lost 3; bases outside the gene matches: 15. This CDR3 comprises 19 residues. The DNA for the CDR3 is TGTGCCAGCAGTTACGATCCCGCAGGGGGCTATTACTTCAATCAGCCCCAGCATTTT. Its translation is CASSYDPAGGYYFNQPQHF.

This clonotype was seen only a few times. The V gene is TRBV7-2, the J gene TRBJ2-3, with no clear D. Germline loops: CDR1 SGHTA, CDR2 FQGNSA. CDR3 length equals 14 residues. Trimming removed 5 bases from V and 3 bases from J, with 12 bases in between. The chain's CDR3 is CASSPGIATDTQYF. DNA for the CDR3: TGTGCCAGCAGCCCCGGAATTGCAACAGATACGCAGTATTTT.

This clonotype was counted many times. The chain uses TRBV29-1 and TRBJ2-1; D is ambiguous. The CDR3 covers 14 residues. Deletions cut 2 bases from V and 4 bases from J, with 12 bases between. Per germline, CDR1 SQVTM and CDR2 ANQGSEA. Here the CDR3 DNA reads TGCAGCGTTGAATCAGTTTGGGAATACAATGAGCAGTTCTTC. Its translation is CSVESVWEYNEQFF.

This clonotype has a handful of counts. This chain links TRBV5-5 with TRBJ2-3, with D perhaps matching TRBD2 (6 bases). Germline lookup yields CDR1 SGHKS and CDR2 YYEKEE (reference sequence). Trimming cost V 0 bases and J 0 bases, with 14 bases left between them. The CDR3 runs to 17 residues. In DNA form, the CDR3 reads TGTGCCAGCAGCTTGGACGGGAGCGTCCCTAGCACAGATACGCAGTATTTT. It encodes CASSLDGSVPSTDTQYF.

This clonotype was recorded at least ten times. V gene TRBV5-1 combines with J gene TRBJ2-7, with D possibly being TRBD2 (5 bases). This CDR3 is built from 15 residues. The germline CDR1 and CDR2 sequences are SGHRS and YFSETQ. V was pared by 2 bases and J by 5 bases, with 17 bases between. Written as DNA, the CDR3 is TGCGCCAGCAGCTTAGGTGACCCAGCGGTCCACGAGCAGTACTTC. This gives the protein CASSLGDPAVHEQYF.